The 6 T cell receptor beta chains below were found in one sample sequenced in a study of Tregs in tolerant kidney transplant recipients. TCRdb's table, derived via immunoSEQ multiplex PCR, lists solely in-frame clones and lacks some. The data hold about 78,000 clones, with about 91% observed a single time. Here the sequenced sample was Tregs from blood, taken before the transplant. These receptors were obtained from a human donor who received a combined kidney and bone marrow transplant.

The V gene is TRBV29-1, the J gene TRBJ2-2, with D perhaps TRBD2 (5 bases). The germline V gene has CDR1 SQVTM and CDR2 ANQGSEA. With 1 base removed from V and 4 bases from J, the gap between germline ends came to 13 bases. CDR3 size: 15 residues. The CDR3 reads CSVEAGSGGTGELFF. The CDR3 region has the DNA TGCAGCGTTGAAGCGGGAAGTGGAGGCACCGGGGAGCTGTTTTTT.

This chain joins TRBV30 and TRBJ2-1; 7 bases line up with TRBD2. The germline CDR1 and CDR2 sequences are GTSNPN and SVGIG (reference sequence). V shed 2 bases and J 12 bases; nucleotides not matched to a gene: 10. This CDR3 spans 13 amino acids. The CDR3 nucleotides are TGTGCCTGGAGTCTAGCGGAAGATAGGGGGCAGTTCTTC. Translating gives CAWSLAEDRGQFF.

The CDR3 spells CASSLVYTGSYEQYF. DNA for the CDR3: TGTGCCAGCAGCTTAGTTTATACTGGGAGCTACGAGCAGTACTTC. V gene TRBV7-2 combines with J gene TRBJ2-7; D possibly corresponds to TRBD2 (5 bases). This CDR3 spans 15 amino acids. V lost 1 base to trimming and J lost 3 bases, with 13 bases between them. Germline V gene sequence: CDR1 SGHTA, CDR2 FQGNSA. The full variable domain, its missing parts supplied by reference TRBV7-2 and TRBJ2-7, is GAGVSQSPSNKVTEKGKDVELRCDPISGHTALYWYRQSLGQGLEFLIYFQGNSAPDKSGLPSDRFSAERTGGSVSTLTIQRTQQEDSAVYLCASSLVYTGSYEQYFGPGTRLTVT.

This clone was detected once. The V call is TRBV13, the J call TRBJ2-3; 8 nucleotides match TRBD2. J was trimmed by 6 bases and V by 3 bases; bases with no gene match: 8. This CDR3 is built from 15 residues. Germline V gives CDR1 PRHDT, CDR2 FYEKMQ (reference sequence). CDR3 region: CASSLSGRVSDTQYF. The CDR3 DNA sequence: TGTGCCAGCAGCTTGAGCGGGAGAGTTTCGGATACGCAGTATTTT.

The CDR3 here is CASSVGPFPGQGYEQYF. The CDR3 DNA reads as TGTGCCAGCAGCGTAGGCCCATTCCCGGGACAGGGCTACGAGCAGTACTTC. The chain couples TRBV9 to TRBJ2-5; 9 bases map to TRBD1. The J call is doubtful: the DNA matches TRBJ2-7 better. This CDR3 has 17 amino acids. Germline CDR1 and CDR2: SGDLS and YYNGEE.

The CDR3 DNA sequence: TGTGCCTGGAGTGTACCGACTAGCGGGAGAGTTTGGGACACCGGGGAGCTGTTTTTT. This codes for CAWSVPTSGRVWDTGELFF. J is TRBJ2-2 and V is TRBV30, with TRBD2 matching over 12 bases. The ends lost 0 bases at V and 3 bases at J; junction bases unmatched: 11. Germline values: CDR1 GTSNPN, CDR2 SVGIG (reference sequence). The CDR3 runs to 19 residues. Full variable domain (missing parts from reference TRBV30 and TRBJ2-2): SQTIHQWPATLVQPVGSPLSLECTVEGTSNPNLYWYRQAAGRGLQLLFYSVGIGQISSEVPQNLSASRPQDRQFILSSKKLLLSDSGFYLCAWSVPTSGRVWDTGELFFGEGSRLTVL.